Below are 10 T cell receptor beta chains sequenced from a single sample in a study of blood T cell repertoires in COVID-19. TCRdb's table, derived via immunoSEQ multiplex PCR, lists solely in-frame clones and lacks some. The sample shows 230,000 or so clones, about 88% of them seen only once. Input material: peripheral blood. Source of these receptors: a woman aged 35 to 49 who had recovered from COVID-19.

For the CDR3, the DNA is TGTGCCAGCAGGGAGCGGGAAGCTCAAGAGACCCAGTACTTC. Amino acid sequence: CASREREAQETQYF. The chain has TRBV27 and TRBJ2-5, with TRBD2 identical over 7 bases. Germline assignment: CDR1 MNHEY and CDR2 SMNVEV (reference sequence). With V trimmed by 6 bases and J by 2 bases, 6 bases remained unmatched. This CDR3 spans 14 amino acids.

This chain joins TRBV7-3 and TRBJ2-1; maybe TRBD2 (5 bases). Germline values: CDR1 SGHTA, CDR2 FQGTGA. Between the trimmed V and J ends, which lost 4 bases and 10 bases, there was a span of 14 bases. The CDR3 is 13 residues long. CDR3 in DNA: TGTGCCAGCAGCTCCCCAAATTGGGAGGAGCAGTTCTTC. Its protein product is CASSSPNWEEQFF.

CDR3 DNA: TGTGCCAGCAGCTCTACAGGGGTCCGAGAGACCCAGTACTTC. Translating gives CASSSTGVRETQYF. This rearrangement joins TRBV5-4 to TRBJ2-5, with 7 nucleotides matching TRBD1. The junction had 6 bases not matched to a gene; V was cut back by 3 bases and J by 4 bases. Looked up from germline, CDR1 is SGHNT and CDR2 is YYREEE (reference sequence). The CDR3 has 14 residues.

The chain is built from TRBV2 and TRBJ1-2, with a possible D match to TRBD1 (5 bases). The ends were cut back, 3 bases at V and 7 bases at J, with 9 bases in the middle. This CDR3 spans 12 amino acids. Germline lookup yields CDR1 SNHLY and CDR2 FYNNEI. The CDR3 loop reads CASSELGAGYTF. CDR3 DNA: TGTGCCAGCAGTGAGTTAGGGGCTGGCTACACCTTC.

The chain carries TRBV7-2 and TRBJ1-6; D perhaps matches TRBD1 (6 bases). The V gene lost 6 bases and the J gene lost 9 bases, with 15 bases spanning the gap. Per the germline V gene, CDR1 is SGHTA and CDR2 is FQGNSA. This CDR3 is built from 14 residues. The CDR3 region has the DNA TGTGCCAGCAGTCAACAGGGAGAGGCTTCACCCCTCCACTTT. This sequence encodes CASSQQGEASPLHF.

V gene TRBV12-5 combines with J gene TRBJ2-1, with 9 bases aligning to TRBD2. In germline, CDR1 is LGHNT, CDR2 FRNRAP. J lost 10 bases, V lost 5 bases, and 15 bases had no gene match. The CDR3 consists of 16 residues. The CDR3 reads CASGNLAGLRIGEQFF. The CDR3 bases are TGTGCTAGTGGTAACCTAGCGGGACTACGAATCGGCGAGCAGTTCTTC.

The chain is built from TRBV7-3 and TRBJ1-2; D remains ambiguous. Trimming shortened V by 2 bases and J by 0 bases, and 7 bases separated the two germline ends. This CDR3 has 14 amino acids. CDR1 and CDR2 from the germline V gene are SGHTA and FQGTGA. In DNA form, the CDR3 reads TGTGCCAGCAGCTTAGAGGTTCCTAACTATGGCTACACCTTC. Translating gives CASSLEVPNYGYTF.

The chain joins TRBV7-9 to TRBJ2-7; D might be TRBD1 (6 bases). Per germline, CDR1 SEHNR and CDR2 FQNEAQ (reference sequence). CDR3 length: 13 amino acids. V dropped 5 bases and J dropped 3 bases, with 11 bases sitting between them. The CDR3 nucleotides are TGTGCCAGCAGCCCAGGACAGTACTACGAGCAGTACTTC. Translated: CASSPGQYYEQYF.

This clone was seen just once. The chain combines TRBV19 with TRBJ2-1, with TRBD1 identical over 9 bases. Germline-derived CDR1 and CDR2 are LNHDA and SQIVND (reference sequence). The CDR3 has 15 residues. After removal of 7 bases from V and 2 bases from J, the junction contained 6 bases not matched to a gene. The CDR3 DNA reads as TGTGCCAGTACCCCCGGGACAGGGCCCTACAATGAGCAGTTCTTC. Its translation is CASTPGTGPYNEQFF.

This rearrangement joins TRBV12-5 to TRBJ1-1, with 7 nucleotides matching TRBD1. V gave up 5 bases and J gave up 4 bases; unmatched junction bases: 7. CDR3 size: 14 residues. From germline, CDR1 is LGHNT and CDR2 FRNRAP. CDR3 protein: CASGPTGLGTEAFF. The CDR3, as DNA: TGTGCTAGTGGTCCGACAGGGTTGGGCACTGAAGCTTTCTTT.